The entry below gives a single TCR beta chain sequence along with its context. Its target is unknown. The source of the sample is a study of cytomegalovirus exposure and HLA in healthy donors. Study-level results: A later analysis associated 16,000 or so TCR beta sequences with HLA alleles at a 0.05 false discovery rate.

Primers for the PCR totalled 60 Vbeta and 13 Jbeta. Assay: immunoSEQ multiplex PCR; the TCRdb copy retains only in-frame clones and omits some. The repertoire holds 80,000 to 95,000 clones, with 60% to 70% as singletons. The germline V gene has CDR1 KGHSH and CDR2 LQKENI. With 1 base removed from V and 6 bases from J, the gap between germline ends came to 22 bases. CDR3 size: 17 residues. The chain couples TRBV18 to TRBJ2-7, with D perhaps TRBD1 (5 bases). The origin of this receptor is a woman aged 30 to 39 in good health and CMV-seronegative. Sample: PBMCs. The CDR3 nucleotides are TGTGCCAGCTCACCACTACAGGCCCCCCGGTTGTTGAGCGAGCAGTACTTC. Its protein product is CASSPLQAPRLLSEQYF.